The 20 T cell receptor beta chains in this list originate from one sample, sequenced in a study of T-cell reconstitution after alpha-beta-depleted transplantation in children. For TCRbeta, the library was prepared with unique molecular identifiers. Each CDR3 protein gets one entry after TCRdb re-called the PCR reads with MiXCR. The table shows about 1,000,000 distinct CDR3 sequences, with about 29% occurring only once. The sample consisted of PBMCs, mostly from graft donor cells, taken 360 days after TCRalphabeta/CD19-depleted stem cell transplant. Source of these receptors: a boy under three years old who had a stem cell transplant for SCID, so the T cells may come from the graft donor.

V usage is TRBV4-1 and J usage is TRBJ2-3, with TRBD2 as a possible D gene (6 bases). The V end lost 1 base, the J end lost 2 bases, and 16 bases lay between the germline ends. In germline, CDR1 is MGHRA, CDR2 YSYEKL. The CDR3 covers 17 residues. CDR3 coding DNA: TGCGCCAGCAGCCAAGCGTGGGGGGTTGGGCCCACAGATACGCAGTATTTT. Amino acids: CASSQAWGVGPTDTQYF.

In DNA form, the CDR3 reads TGCAGCGCGGAGAGGCCCGAGCCCGATCAGCCCCAGCATTTT. This codes for CSAERPEPDQPQHF. This rearrangement joins TRBV29-1 to TRBJ1-5; D is uncertain. Trimming shortened V by 7 bases and J by 5 bases, and 18 bases separated the two germline ends. Germline V gives CDR1 SQVTM, CDR2 ANQGSEA. The CDR3 length is 14 residues.

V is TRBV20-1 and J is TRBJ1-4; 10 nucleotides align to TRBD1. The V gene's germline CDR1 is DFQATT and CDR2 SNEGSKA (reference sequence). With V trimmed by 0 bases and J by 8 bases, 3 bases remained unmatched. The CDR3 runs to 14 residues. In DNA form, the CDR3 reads TGCAGTGCTAGAGACGACAGGGGGCGCGAAAAACTGTTTTTT. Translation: CSARDDRGREKLFF.

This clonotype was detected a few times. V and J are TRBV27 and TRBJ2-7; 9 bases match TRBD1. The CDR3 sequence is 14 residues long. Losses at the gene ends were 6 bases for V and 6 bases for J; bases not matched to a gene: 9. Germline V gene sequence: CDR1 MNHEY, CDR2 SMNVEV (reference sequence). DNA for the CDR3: TGTGCCAGCAGGCCCGGGACAGGGATAGGCGAGCAGTACTTC. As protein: CASRPGTGIGEQYF.

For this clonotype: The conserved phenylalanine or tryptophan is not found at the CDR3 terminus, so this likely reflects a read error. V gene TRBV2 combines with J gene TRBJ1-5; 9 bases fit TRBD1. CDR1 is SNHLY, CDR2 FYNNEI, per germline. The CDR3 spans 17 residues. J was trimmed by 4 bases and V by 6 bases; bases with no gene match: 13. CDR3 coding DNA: TGTGCCAGCAGAGAACGCGGACAGGGGATAAGAAATCAGCCCCAGCATTGT. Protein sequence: CASRERGQGIRNQPQHC.

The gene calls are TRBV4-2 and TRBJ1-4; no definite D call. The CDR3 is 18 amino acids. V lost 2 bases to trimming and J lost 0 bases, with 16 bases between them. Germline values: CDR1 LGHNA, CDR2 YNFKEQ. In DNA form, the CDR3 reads TGTGCCAGCAGCCAAACCGGGTCCCAAGTTGCAACTAATGAAAAACTGTTTTTT. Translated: CASSQTGSQVATNEKLFF.

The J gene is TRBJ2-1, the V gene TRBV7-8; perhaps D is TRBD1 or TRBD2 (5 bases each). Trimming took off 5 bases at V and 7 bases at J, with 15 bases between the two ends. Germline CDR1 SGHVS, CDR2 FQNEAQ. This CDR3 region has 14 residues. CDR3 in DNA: TGTGCCAGCAGCATACGGGACGGGGAGAATGAGCAGTTCTTC. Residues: CASSIRDGENEQFF. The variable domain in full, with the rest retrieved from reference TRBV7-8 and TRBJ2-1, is GAGVSQSPRYKVAKRGQDVALRCDPISGHVSLFWYQQALGQGPEFLTYFQNEAQLDKSGLPSDRFFAERPEGSVSTLKIQRTQQEDSAVYLCASSIRDGENEQFFGPGTRLTVL.

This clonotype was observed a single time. The CDR3 DNA follows: TGTGCCTCCTCCCGCGGGACAGACGTATTGGGCGAGCAGTACTTC. Translating gives CASSRGTDVLGEQYF. V is TRBV10-3 and J is TRBJ2-7, with D possibly being TRBD1 (7 bases). V gave up 11 bases and J gave up 6 bases, with 26 bases separating them. The CDR3 has 15 residues. Germline lookup yields CDR1 ENHRY and CDR2 SYGVKD.

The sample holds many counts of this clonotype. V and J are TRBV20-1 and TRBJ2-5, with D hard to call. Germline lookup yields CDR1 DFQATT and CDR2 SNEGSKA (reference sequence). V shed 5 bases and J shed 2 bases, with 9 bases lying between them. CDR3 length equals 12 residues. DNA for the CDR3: TGCAGTGCTTCGCAGTTTCAAGAGACCCAGTACTTC. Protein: CSASQFQETQYF.

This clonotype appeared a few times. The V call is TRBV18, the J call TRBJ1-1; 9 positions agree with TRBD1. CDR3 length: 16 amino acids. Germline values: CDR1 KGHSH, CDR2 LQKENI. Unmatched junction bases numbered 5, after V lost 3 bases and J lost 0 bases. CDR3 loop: CASSPANRGLNTEAFF. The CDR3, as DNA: TGTGCCAGCTCACCCGCGAACAGGGGGCTGAACACTGAAGCTTTCTTT.

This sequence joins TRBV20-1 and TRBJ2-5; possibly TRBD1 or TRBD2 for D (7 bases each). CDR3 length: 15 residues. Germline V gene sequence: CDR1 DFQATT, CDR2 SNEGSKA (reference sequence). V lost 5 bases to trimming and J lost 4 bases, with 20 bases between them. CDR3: CSAGGDSRARETQYF. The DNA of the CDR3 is TGCAGTGCTGGGGGGGACAGCAGGGCGCGAGAGACCCAGTACTTC.

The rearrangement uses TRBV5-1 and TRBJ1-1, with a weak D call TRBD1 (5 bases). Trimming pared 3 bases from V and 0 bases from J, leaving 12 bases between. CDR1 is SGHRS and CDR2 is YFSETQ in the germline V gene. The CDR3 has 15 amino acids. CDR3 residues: CASSYLGPLNTEAFF. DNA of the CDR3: TGCGCCAGCAGCTACCTGGGACCGCTGAACACTGAAGCTTTCTTT.

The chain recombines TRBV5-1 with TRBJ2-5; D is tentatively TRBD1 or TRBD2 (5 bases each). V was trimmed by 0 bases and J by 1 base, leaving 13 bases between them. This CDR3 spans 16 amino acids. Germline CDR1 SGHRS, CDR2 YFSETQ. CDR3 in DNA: TGCGCCAGCAGCTTGGAGGGACGGGGAGCCCAAGAGACCCAGTACTTC. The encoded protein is CASSLEGRGAQETQYF.

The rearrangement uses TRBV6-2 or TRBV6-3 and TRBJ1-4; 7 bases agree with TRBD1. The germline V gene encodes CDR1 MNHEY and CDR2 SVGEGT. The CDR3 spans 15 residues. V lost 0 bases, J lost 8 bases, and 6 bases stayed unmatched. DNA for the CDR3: TGTGCCAGCAGTTACTCGACAGGGAAAGGGGAAAAACTGTTTTTT. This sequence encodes CASSYSTGKGEKLFF.

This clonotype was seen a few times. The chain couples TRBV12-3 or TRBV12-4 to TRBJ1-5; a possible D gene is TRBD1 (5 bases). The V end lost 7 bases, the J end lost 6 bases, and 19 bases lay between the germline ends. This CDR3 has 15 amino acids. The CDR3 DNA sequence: TGTGCCAGCATTTCGGACGGGGGATTGGGTCAGCCCCAGCATTTT. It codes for CASISDGGLGQPQHF.

CDR3 sequence: CASNPDRTGELFF. The CDR3 nucleotides read TGCGCCAGCAACCCGGACAGAACCGGGGAGCTGTTTTTT. The V and J genes are TRBV5-1 and TRBJ2-2, with D possibly TRBD1 on 6 matching bases. Trimming took 6 bases from V and 5 from J, leaving 11 bases between them. Germline V lookup: CDR1 SGHRS, CDR2 YFSETQ. The CDR3 contains 13 residues. Drawing the rest from reference TRBV5-1 and TRBJ2-2, the complete variable domain is KAGVTQTPRYLIKTRGQQVTLSCSPISGHRSVSWYQQTPGQGLQFLFEYFSETQRNKGNFPGRFSGRQFSNSRSEMNVSTLELGDSALYLCASNPDRTGELFFGEGSRLTVL.

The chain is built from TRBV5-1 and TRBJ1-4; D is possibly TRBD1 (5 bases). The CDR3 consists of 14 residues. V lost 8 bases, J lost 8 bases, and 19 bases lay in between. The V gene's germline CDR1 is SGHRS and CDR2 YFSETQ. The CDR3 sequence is CASSRVGVDEKLFF. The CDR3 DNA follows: TGCGCCAGTTCGCGTGTGGGGGTGGACGAAAAACTGTTTTTT.

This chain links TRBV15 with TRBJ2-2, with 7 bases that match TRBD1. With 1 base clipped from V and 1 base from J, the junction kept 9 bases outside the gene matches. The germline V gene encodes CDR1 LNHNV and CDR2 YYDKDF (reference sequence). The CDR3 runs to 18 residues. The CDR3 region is CATSRGGKGGLNTGELFF. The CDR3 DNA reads TGTGCCACCAGCAGAGGTGGGAAAGGGGGCCTGAACACCGGGGAGCTGTTTTTT.

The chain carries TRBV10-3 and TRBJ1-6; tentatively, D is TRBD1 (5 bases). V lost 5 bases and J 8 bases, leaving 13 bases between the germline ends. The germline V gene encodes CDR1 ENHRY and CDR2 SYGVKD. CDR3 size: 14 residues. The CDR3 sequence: CAISPGLGDSPLHF. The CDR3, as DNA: TGTGCCATCAGTCCGGGTCTAGGGGATTCACCCCTCCACTTT.

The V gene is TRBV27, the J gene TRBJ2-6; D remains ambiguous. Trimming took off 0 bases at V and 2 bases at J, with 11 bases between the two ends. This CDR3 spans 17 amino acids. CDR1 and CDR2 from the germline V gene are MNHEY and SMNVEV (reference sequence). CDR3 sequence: CASSLSPPGAGANVLTF. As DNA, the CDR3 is TGTGCCAGCAGTTTATCGCCCCCAGGTGCTGGGGCCAACGTCCTGACTTTC.